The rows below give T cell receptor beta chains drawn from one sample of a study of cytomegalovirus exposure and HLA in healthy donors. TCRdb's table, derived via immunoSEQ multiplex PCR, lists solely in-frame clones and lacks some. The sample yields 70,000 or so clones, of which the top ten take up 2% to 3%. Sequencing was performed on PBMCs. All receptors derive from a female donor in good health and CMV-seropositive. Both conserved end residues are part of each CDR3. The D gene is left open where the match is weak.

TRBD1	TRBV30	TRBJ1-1	TGTGCCTGGAGAGACCGGGACAGAGTCACTGAAGCTTTCTTT	CAWRDRDRVTEAFF
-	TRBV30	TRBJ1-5	TGTGCCTGGAGTCCAGGGAGCAATCAGCCCCAGCATTTT	CAWSPGSNQPQHF
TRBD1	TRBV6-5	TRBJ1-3	TGTGCCAGCAGTTACGGGACAGGGGGAAACACCATATATTTT	CASSYGTGGNTIYF
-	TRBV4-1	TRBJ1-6	TGCGCCAGCAGCCAAGATAACAGGCACAATCATAATTCACCCCTCCACTTT	CASSQDNRHNHNSPLHF
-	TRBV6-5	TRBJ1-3	TGTGCCAGCGCCCTCACAGCCGACTCTGGAAACACCATATATTTT	CASALTADSGNTIYF
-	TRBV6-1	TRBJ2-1	TGTGCCAGCAGTGAACTCGGGGGACGTGGGAGAGATGAGCAGTTCTTC	CASSELGGRGRDEQFF
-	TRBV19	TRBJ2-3	TGTGCCAGTAGTATGTTTCAGGGGAGCACAGATACGCAGTATTTT	CASSMFQGSTDTQYF
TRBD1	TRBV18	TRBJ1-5	TGTGCCAGCTCACTCGGGACAGGGGATCAGCCCCAGCATTTT	CASSLGTGDQPQHF
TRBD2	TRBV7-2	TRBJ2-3	TGTGCCAGCAGCCTCGCGGGAGGGATCACAGATACGCAGTATTTT	CASSLAGGITDTQYF
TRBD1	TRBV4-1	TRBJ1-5	TGCGCCAGCAGCCAAGATGGGACAGGGGGCGCTCAGCATTTT	CASSQDGTGGAQHF
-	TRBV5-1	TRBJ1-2	TGCGCCAGCAGCTTGATGCAATCGAGTGGCTACACCTTC	CASSLMQSSGYTF
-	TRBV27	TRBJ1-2	TGTGCCAGCAGTTTATCCCACGGAGCGAGGGCTGGCTACACCTTC	CASSLSHGARAGYTF
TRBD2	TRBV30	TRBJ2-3	TGTGCCGGGAGTTTCGGCGGGAGTAGCACAGATACGCAGTATTTT	CAGSFGGSSTDTQYF
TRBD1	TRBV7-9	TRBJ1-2	TGTGCCAGCAGCTCCGTATCGTATAGGACAGGGGGAGGTTACACCTTC	CASSSVSYRTGGGYTF
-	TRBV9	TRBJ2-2	TGTGCCAGCAACGGGGGGAACACCGGGGAGCTGTTTTTT	CASNGGNTGELFF
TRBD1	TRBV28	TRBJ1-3	TGTGCCAGCAGTTCAGCAGGGGGATATGGAAACACCATATATTTT	CASSSAGGYGNTIYF
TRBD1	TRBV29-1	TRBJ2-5	TGCAGCGTCAATCGACAGGGGGAGACCCAGTACTTC	CSVNRQGETQYF
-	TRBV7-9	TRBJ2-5	TGTGCCAGCAGCTTAGCGGGAGGGGGAGAGACCCAGTACTTC	CASSLAGGGETQYF
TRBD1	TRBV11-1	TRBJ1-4	TGTGCCAGCAGCCCGGGGGACAGTCGACGGGAGAAACTGTTTTTT	CASSPGDSRREKLFF
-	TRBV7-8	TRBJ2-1	TGTGCCAGCAGCTTAAGAACACGAGGGAACTACAATGAGCAGTTCTTC	CASSLRTRGNYNEQFF
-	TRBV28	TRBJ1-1	TGTGCCAGCAGTACTCCGCCGGGGATGAACACTGAAGCTTTCTTT	CASSTPPGMNTEAFF
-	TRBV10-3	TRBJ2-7	TGTGCCATCAGTGAGTCGGGGGGGCAGGGCGAGCAGTACTTC	CAISESGGQGEQYF
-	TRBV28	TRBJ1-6	TGTGCCAGCAGCCCAGGGTCACCCCTCCACTTT	CASSPGSPLHF
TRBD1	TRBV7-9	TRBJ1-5	TGTGCCAGCAGCTCGCAGGGGGGCAATCAGCCCCAGCATTTT	CASSSQGGNQPQHF
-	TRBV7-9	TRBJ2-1	TGTGCCAGCAGCTTACAGGGTTCCACTATTTACAATGAGCAGTTCTTC	CASSLQGSTIYNEQFF
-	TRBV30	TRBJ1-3	TGTGCCTGGAGTGGGGGGGTTGGAAACACCATATATTTT	CAWSGGVGNTIYF
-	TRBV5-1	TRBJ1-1	TGCGCCAGCAGCTTGGGGACGGGGGAAGAAGCTTTCTTT	CASSLGTGEEAFF
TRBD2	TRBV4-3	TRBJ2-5	TGCGCCAGCAGCCAAACACTAGCGGCGGAGACCCAGTACTTC	CASSQTLAAETQYF
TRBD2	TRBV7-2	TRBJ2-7	TGTGCCAGCAGCTTGGGACTAGCGTACTCCTACGAGCAGTACTTC	CASSLGLAYSYEQYF
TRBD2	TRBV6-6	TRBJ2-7	TGTGCCAGCAGCAGCCTGCGGGAGGTATCCTACGAGCAGTACTTC	CASSSLREVSYEQYF
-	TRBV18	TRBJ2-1	TGTGCCAGCTCACCACCGGGGGCTGGGAATGAGCAGTTCTTC	CASSPPGAGNEQFF
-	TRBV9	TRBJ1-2	TGTGCCAGCAGCGACCGCCCCGGAGAGCCTATCGTCTATGGCTACACCTTC	CASSDRPGEPIVYGYTF
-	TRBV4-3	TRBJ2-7	TGCGCCAGCAGTGCCTACGGCGGGAATTACGAGCAGTACTTC	CASSAYGGNYEQYF
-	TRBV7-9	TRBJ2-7	TGTGCCAGCAGCTTCTCTGGGACACACTACGAGCAGTACTTC	CASSFSGTHYEQYF
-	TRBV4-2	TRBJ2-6	TGTGCCAGCAGCCAACAGGGATCTGGGGCCAACGTCCTGACTTTC	CASSQQGSGANVLTF
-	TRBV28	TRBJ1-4	TGTGCCAGCAGGCCAGCGGGGACTCGGGTGTTTTTT	CASRPAGTRVFF
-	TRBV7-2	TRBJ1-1	TGTGCCAGCAGCCAGGGGTACGAAGCTTTCTTT	CASSQGYEAFF
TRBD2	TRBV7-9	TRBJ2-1	TGTGCCAGCATGACGGCGAGCGGGAAGTCCTACAATGAGCAGTTCTTC	CASMTASGKSYNEQFF
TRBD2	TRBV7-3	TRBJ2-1	TGTGCCAGCAGCTTATTGGTAGTGGCGGGAGCTCTCTCCGACAATGAGCAGTTCTTC	CASSLLVVAGALSDNEQFF
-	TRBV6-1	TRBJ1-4	TGTGCCAGCTTCCCCGGTCCGACTTTTGGAGAAAAACTGTTTTTT	CASFPGPTFGEKLFF
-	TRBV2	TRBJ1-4	TGTGCCAGCAGTGAGGGGGGGGCAGGACCTAATGAAAAACTGTTTTTT	CASSEGGAGPNEKLFF
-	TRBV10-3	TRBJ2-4	TGTGCCATCAGTGAGGGTCAGACAAAGTACTTC	CAISEGQTKYF
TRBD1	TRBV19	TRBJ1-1	TGTGCCAGTAGCGCTCAGGGGGCTGGAGCTTTCTTT	CASSAQGAGAFF
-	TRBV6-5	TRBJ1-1	TGTGCCAGCAGTTACTCAGGGGAGAACACTGAAGCTTTCTTT	CASSYSGENTEAFF
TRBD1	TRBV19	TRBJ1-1	TGTGCCAGTAGTATGCAGGGGGGATTTGGGACTGAAGCTTTCTTT	CASSMQGGFGTEAFF
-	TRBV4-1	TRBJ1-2	TGCGCCAGCAGCCCCTTAGGACAGTCCCCTACCTACTATGGCTACACCTTC	CASSPLGQSPTYYGYTF
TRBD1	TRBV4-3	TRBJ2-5	TGCGCCAGCAGCCAAGGCTCGGACAGGCCCCAAGAGACCCAGTACTTC	CASSQGSDRPQETQYF
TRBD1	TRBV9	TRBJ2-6	TGTGCCAGCAGGAGGACAGGGGGAGTGTCTGGGGCCAACGTCCTGACTTTC	CASRRTGGVSGANVLTF
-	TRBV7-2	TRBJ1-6	TGTGCCAGCAGAACAGGGTTTAATTCACCCCTCCACTTT	CASRTGFNSPLHF
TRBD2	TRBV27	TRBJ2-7	TGTGCCAGCAGTTTGGCCAGCGGGACTAGCGTATACGAGCAGTACTTC	CASSLASGTSVYEQYF
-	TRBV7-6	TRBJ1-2	TGTGCCAGCAGCTTAGGGTCGGGGGTTCGTGGCTACACCTTC	CASSLGSGVRGYTF
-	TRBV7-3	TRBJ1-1	TGTGCCAGCAGTCGCGGCAAGAACACTGAAGCTTTCTTT	CASSRGKNTEAFF
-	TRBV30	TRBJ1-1	TGTGCCTGGAGTCTACAGGGTGTCACTGAAGCTTTCTTT	CAWSLQGVTEAFF
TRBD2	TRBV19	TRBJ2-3	TGTGCCAGTAGTATGGGACTAACCACAGATACGCAGTATTTT	CASSMGLTTDTQYF
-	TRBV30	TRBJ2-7	TGTGCCTGGAGGAGGGCAGACTACTCCTACGAGCAGTACTTC	CAWRRADYSYEQYF
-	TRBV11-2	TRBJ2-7	TGTGCCAGCAGCTTAGAAAACTCTATCCAGCGATCCTACGAGCAGTACTTC	CASSLENSIQRSYEQYF
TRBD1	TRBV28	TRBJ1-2	TGTGCCAGCAGTTTAGGGACAGGGGGCGTCTATGGCTACACCTTC	CASSLGTGGVYGYTF